These T cell receptor beta chains were read from a single sample in a study of shared clonotypes between healthy human individuals. This table comes from immunoSEQ multiplex PCR, and its TCRdb copy is limited to in-frame clones, with some not included. The sample lists approximately 2,000,000 clones, approximately 90% occurring once. What was sequenced was naive CD4+ T cells from PBMCs. These receptors all stem from a young man in good health. Some clones in this sample may be carry-over from other donors' samples. The CDR3 runs from the conserved cysteine through the conserved F or W. A D gene is named only where the DNA matches it firmly. Rows give clone size only sometimes, using once, few, many, or a class for an expanded clone.

J,V,length,size,D,DNA,CDR3
TRBJ2-3,TRBV27,17,-,TRBD2,TGTGCCAGCAGTTTATTTGGTAGCGGGAGGAAGGCAGATACGCAGTATTTT,CASSLFGSGRKADTQYF
TRBJ1-5,TRBV5-4,15,once,-,TGTGCCAGCAGCTTGGATGGGGGTCCGTTTCAGCCCCAGCATTTT,CASSLDGGPFQPQHF
TRBJ2-2,TRBV6-6,13,-,-,TGTGCCGGAAGGGACGGGGACCGTGGGGAGCTGTTTTTT,CAGRDGDRGELFF
TRBJ1-5,TRBV6-1,15,-,TRBD1,TGTGCCAGCAGTGGCCCCGGACAGGGTTGGCAGCCCCAGCATTTT,CASSGPGQGWQPQHF
TRBJ2-2,TRBV29-1,14,-,-,TGCAGCGTCGAACGTGGGGTGGGAACCGGGGAGCTGTTTTTT,CSVERGVGTGELFF
TRBJ2-3,TRBV7-2,15,once,TRBD2,TGTGCCAGCAGCTTAACGCGGGAGAGACTAGATACGCAGTATTTT,CASSLTRERLDTQYF
TRBJ1-1,TRBV29-1,16,-,-,TGCAGCGTTGCTGATCGTGTCCTGACAGGCATCGTTCGGGCTTTCTTT,CSVADRVLTGIVRAFF
TRBJ2-1,TRBV10-3,13,once,-,TGTGCCATCAGTGAGTCAACCTACAATGAGCAGTTCTTC,CAISESTYNEQFF
TRBJ2-7,TRBV10-2,15,-,-,TGCGCCAGCAGACCGGACCCGGCAAAAATGGACGAGCAGTACTTC,CASRPDPAKMDEQYF
TRBJ1-1,TRBV27,17,-,-,TGTGCCAGCAGTTTCCTCTCTCCACTCGGGAGCCTAACTGAAGCTTTCTTT,CASSFLSPLGSLTEAFF
TRBJ1-2,TRBV11-2,15,-,-,TGTGCCAGCAGCTTAGTCGGTATGCAGAGTTATGGCTACACCTTC,CASSLVGMQSYGYTF
TRBJ1-5,TRBV6-1,12,-,-,TGTGCCAGCAGGCTACTTAATCAGCCCCAGCATTTT,CASRLLNQPQHF
TRBJ2-7,TRBV6-5,14,-,TRBD2,TGTGCCAGCAGCTTGCTAGCGGGAGCCCGTGAGCAGTACTTC,CASSLLAGAREQYF
TRBJ2-1,TRBV28,15,-,TRBD2,TGTGCCAGCAGGTCGGGACTAGCGGGAGGGGGTGAGCAGTTCTTC,CASRSGLAGGGEQFF
TRBJ2-6,TRBV5-4,17,-,-,TGTGCCAGCAGCCCCCCAAGACACAGGGCTGGGGCCAACGTCCTGACTTTC,CASSPPRHRAGANVLTF
TRBJ1-2,TRBV5-1,14,-,-,TGCGCCAGCAGCTTAGGGGACGGACGCTATGGCTACACCTTC,CASSLGDGRYGYTF
TRBJ2-4,TRBV29-1,12,-,-,TGCAGCGCACGGGACTTCAAAAACATTCAGTACTTC,CSARDFKNIQYF
TRBJ1-1,TRBV5-4,13,-,-,TGTGCCAGCAGCTTGAAGATGGGGGTTGAAGCTTTCTTT,CASSLKMGVEAFF
TRBJ2-1,TRBV7-3,15,-,TRBD2,TGTGCCAGCAGCTCCACTAGCGGCCAGTACAATGAGCAGTTCTTC,CASSSTSGQYNEQFF
TRBJ1-1,TRBV7-3,12,few,-,TGTGCCTCCCGAGGGACGAACACTGAAGCTTTCTTT,CASRGTNTEAFF
TRBJ2-3,TRBV10-1,16,-,TRBD2,TGCGCCAGCAGTGAGGGGACTAGCGGGGCCACAGATACGCAGTATTTT,CASSEGTSGATDTQYF
TRBJ2-3,TRBV28,13,-,-,TGTGCCACCCAGTGGGGGAGCACAGATACGCAGTATTTT,CATQWGSTDTQYF
TRBJ2-1,TRBV9,15,-,-,TGTGCCAGCAGCGTAGAGGGTTTCTCCTACAATGAGCAGTTCTTC,CASSVEGFSYNEQFF
TRBJ2-1,TRBV30,14,-,-,TGTGCCTGGAGTGAACGCGGGATCTACAATGAGCAGTTCTTC,CAWSERGIYNEQFF
TRBJ1-5,TRBV6-1,16,-,TRBD1,TGTGCCAGCAGTGAATTTCAGGGGGGTATCGGTCAGCCCCAGCATTTT,CASSEFQGGIGQPQHF
TRBJ1-2,TRBV5-1,14,-,-,TGCGCCAGCAGCTTTTTGACAGCTAACTATGGCTACACCTTC,CASSFLTANYGYTF